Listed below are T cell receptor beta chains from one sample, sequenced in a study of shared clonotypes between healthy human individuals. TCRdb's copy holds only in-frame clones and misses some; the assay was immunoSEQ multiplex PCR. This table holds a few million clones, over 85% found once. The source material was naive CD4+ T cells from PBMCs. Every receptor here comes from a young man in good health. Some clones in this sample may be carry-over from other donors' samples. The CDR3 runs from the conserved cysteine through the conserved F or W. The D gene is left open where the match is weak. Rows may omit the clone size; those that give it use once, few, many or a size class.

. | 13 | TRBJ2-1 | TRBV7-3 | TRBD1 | TGTGCCAGCAGCTCCACAGGGGGCGGTGAGCAGTTCTTC | CASSSTGGGEQFF
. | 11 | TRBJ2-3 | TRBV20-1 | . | TGCAGTGCTAGGATCACAGATACGCAGTATTTT | CSARITDTQYF
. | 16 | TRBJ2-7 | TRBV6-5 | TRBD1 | TGTGCCAGCAGTTACGATGCTGGGACAGGGGCCTACGAGCAGTACTTC | CASSYDAGTGAYEQYF
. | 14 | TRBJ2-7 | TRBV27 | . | TGTGCCAGCAGTTTAGAACAGGGAGTTTACGAGCAGTACTTC | CASSLEQGVYEQYF
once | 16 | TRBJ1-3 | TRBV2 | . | TGTGCCAGCAGGAAGGGACTCTCGAGCTCTGGAAACACCATATATTTT | CASRKGLSSSGNTIYF
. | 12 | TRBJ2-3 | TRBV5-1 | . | TGCGCCAGCAGCTCGTTCGAGGGGACGCAGTATTTT | CASSSFEGTQYF
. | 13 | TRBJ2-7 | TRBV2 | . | TGTGCCAGCAGGGCTAGCGTGGCCTACGAGCAGTACTTC | CASRASVAYEQYF
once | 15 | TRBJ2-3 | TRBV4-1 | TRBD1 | TGCGCCAGCAGCCCAGGACAGGGGGCGAGAGATACGCAGTATTTT | CASSPGQGARDTQYF
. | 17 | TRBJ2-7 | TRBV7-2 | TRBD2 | TGTGCCAGCAGCTTAGTAGCGGGAGGGAGGGGGCCCTACGGGCAGTACTTC | CASSLVAGGRGPYGQYF
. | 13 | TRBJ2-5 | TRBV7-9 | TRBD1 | TGTGCCAGCAGTACCGGGACAGAAGAGACCCAGTACTTC | CASSTGTEETQYF
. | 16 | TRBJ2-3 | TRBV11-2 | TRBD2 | TGTGCCAGCAGCTCCGGGACTAGCGGGAGAACAGATACGCAGTATTTT | CASSSGTSGRTDTQYF
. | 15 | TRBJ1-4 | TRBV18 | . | TGTGCCAGCTCACGCGCAGGGAGACCTAATGAAAAACTGTTTTTT | CASSRAGRPNEKLFF
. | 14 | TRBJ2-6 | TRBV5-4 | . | TGTGCCAGCGGGCGGAGCTCTGGGGCCAACGTCCTGACTTTC | CASGRSSGANVLTF
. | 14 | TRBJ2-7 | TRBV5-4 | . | TGTGCCAGCAGCTTGGCCGGAACCTCCTACGAGCAGTACTTC | CASSLAGTSYEQYF
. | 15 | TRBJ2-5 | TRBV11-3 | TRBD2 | TGTGCCAGCAGCGCGGGGACTAGCGACCAAGAGACCCAGTACTTC | CASSAGTSDQETQYF
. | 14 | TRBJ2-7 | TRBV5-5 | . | TGTGCCAGCAGCTTGGTAGGGCCCTCCTACGAGCAGTACTTC | CASSLVGPSYEQYF
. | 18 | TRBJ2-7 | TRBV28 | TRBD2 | TGTGCCAGCAGTGTAAGGACTAGCGGGTTTCTCTGGTACTACGAGCAGTACTTC | CASSVRTSGFLWYYEQYF
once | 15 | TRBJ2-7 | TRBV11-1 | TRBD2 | TGTGCCAGCAGCTTCAGACTAGCGGGTGCCTACGAGCAGTACTTC | CASSFRLAGAYEQYF
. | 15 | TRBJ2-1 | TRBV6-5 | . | TGTGCCAGCAGGAGGGCGGGCGTTGGTAACAATGAGCAGTTCTTC | CASRRAGVGNNEQFF
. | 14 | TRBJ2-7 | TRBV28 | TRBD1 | TGTGCCAGCAGTAGACAGGGATTCTCCTACGAGCAGTACTTC | CASSRQGFSYEQYF
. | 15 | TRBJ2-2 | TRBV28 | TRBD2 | TGTGCCAGCAGTAGACTAGCGGGAGGGACCGGGGAGCTGTTTTTT | CASSRLAGGTGELFF
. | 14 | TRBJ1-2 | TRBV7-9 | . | TGTGCCAGCAGCCCCGGACAGACCAGCTATGGCTACACCTTC | CASSPGQTSYGYTF
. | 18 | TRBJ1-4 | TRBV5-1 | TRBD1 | TGCGCCAGCAGCTTGGCCGGGACAGGGGCCTTCGGTAATGAAAAACTGTTTTTT | CASSLAGTGAFGNEKLFF